This entry concerns a single TCR beta chain. Unmatched junction bases numbered 17, after V lost 4 bases and J lost 3 bases. The CDR3 has 18 residues. Germline values: CDR1 SEHNR, CDR2 FQNEAQ (reference sequence). Use of 60 Vbeta and 13 Jbeta primers characterized the PCR. Sequenced by immunoSEQ multiplex PCR; TCRdb stores in-frame clones only, minus some. This table has 100,000 or so clones, about 80% appearing once. These data originate in a study of cytomegalovirus exposure and HLA in healthy donors. Sample: PBMCs. The TCR sequence derives from a female donor in good health and CMV-seronegative. The chain couples TRBV7-9 to TRBJ1-2; 7 nucleotides align to TRBD1. CDR3 region: CASSSTGESLPKYYGYTF. CDR3 coding DNA: TGTGCCAGCAGCTCTACAGGGGAATCACTCCCTAAGTACTATGGCTACACCTTC. The full variable domain, rest sourced from reference TRBV7-9 and TRBJ1-2, is DTGVSQNPRHKITKRGQNVTFRCDPISEHNRLYWYRQTLGQGPEFLTYFQNEAQLEKSRLLSDRFSAERPKGSFSTLEIQRTEQGDSAMYLCASSSTGESLPKYYGYTFGSGTRLTVV.